The present T cell receptor beta chain was sequenced within a study of Graves' ophthalmopathy and Graves' hyperthyroidism. The starting material, 10 ml of fresh peripheral blood, provided the PBMCs. The V and J ends lost 1 base and 4 bases, in that order; junction bases with no gene match: 9. Germline V gene lookup returns CDR1 SEHNR and CDR2 FQNEAQ (reference sequence). The CDR3 sequence is 16 residues long. Transcripts of RNA were the source for amplifying TCR beta CDR3 regions. First-round RT-PCR used HTBI primers; second-round multiplex PCR followed. A single record per CDR3 protein comes from TCRdb applying MiXCR to the multiplex PCR reads. The table records more than 550,000 distinct CDR3 sequences, about two fifths of them present only once.

This rearrangement joins TRBV7-9 to TRBJ2-5; TRBD2 matches 7 bases. This TCR came from an adult man with Graves' ophthalmopathy. Sequenced sample: peripheral blood. The CDR3 sequence: CASSLVYGGSGETQYF. CDR3 DNA sequence: TGTGCCAGCAGCTTAGTCTACGGGGGGAGCGGAGAGACCCAGTACTTC.